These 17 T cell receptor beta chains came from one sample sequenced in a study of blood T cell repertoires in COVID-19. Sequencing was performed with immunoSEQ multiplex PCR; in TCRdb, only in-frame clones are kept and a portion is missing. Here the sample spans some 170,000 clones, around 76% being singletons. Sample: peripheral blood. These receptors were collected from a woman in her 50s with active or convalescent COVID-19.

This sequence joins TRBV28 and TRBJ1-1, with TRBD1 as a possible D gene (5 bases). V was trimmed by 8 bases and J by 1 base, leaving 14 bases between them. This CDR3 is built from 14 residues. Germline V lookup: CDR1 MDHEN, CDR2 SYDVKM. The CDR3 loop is CASGGVGQNTEAFF. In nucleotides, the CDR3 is TGTGCCAGCGGGGGGGTAGGGCAGAACACTGAAGCTTTCTTT.

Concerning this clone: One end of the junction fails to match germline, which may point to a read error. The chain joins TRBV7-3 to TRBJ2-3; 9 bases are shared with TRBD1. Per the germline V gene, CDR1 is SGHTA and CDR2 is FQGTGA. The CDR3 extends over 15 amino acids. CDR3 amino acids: CASSLTGGRGDTQYF. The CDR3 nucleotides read TGTGCCAGCAGCCTAACAGGGGGCCGTGGAGATACGCAGTATTTT.

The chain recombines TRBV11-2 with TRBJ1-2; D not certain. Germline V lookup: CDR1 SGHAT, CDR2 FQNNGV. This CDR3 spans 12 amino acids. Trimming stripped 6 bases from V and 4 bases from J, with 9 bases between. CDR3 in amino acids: CASSLGSYGYTF. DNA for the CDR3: TGTGCCAGCAGTCTAGGGAGCTATGGCTACACCTTC.

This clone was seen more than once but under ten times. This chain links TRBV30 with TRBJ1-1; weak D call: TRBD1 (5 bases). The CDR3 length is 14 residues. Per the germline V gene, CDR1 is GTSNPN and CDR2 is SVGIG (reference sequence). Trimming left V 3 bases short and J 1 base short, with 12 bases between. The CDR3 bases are TGTGCCTGGAGGGGGGGGGAGCAGAACACTGAAGCTTTCTTT. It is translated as CAWRGGEQNTEAFF.

CDR3 DNA: TGCGCCAGCAGCTCAAATACATTCTCTAGCACAGATACGCAGTATTTT. Residues: CASSSNTFSSTDTQYF. This rearrangement joins TRBV5-1 to TRBJ2-3; D is unresolved. Germline CDR1 is SGHRS and CDR2 is YFSETQ. With 3 bases removed from V and 0 bases from J, the gap between germline ends came to 14 bases. CDR3 length: 16 amino acids.

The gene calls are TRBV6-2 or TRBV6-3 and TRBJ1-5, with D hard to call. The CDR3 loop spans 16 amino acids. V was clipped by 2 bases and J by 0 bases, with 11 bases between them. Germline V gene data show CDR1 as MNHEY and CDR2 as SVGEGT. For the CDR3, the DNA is TGTGCCAGCAGTTACCTTAAGTCCTATAGCAATCAGCCCCAGCATTTT. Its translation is CASSYLKSYSNQPQHF.

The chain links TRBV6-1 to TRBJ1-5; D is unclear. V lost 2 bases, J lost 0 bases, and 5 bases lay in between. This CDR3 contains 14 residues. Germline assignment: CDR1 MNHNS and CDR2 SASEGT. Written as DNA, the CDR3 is TGTGCCAGCAGTGAACAGTATAGCAATCAGCCCCAGCATTTT. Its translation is CASSEQYSNQPQHF.

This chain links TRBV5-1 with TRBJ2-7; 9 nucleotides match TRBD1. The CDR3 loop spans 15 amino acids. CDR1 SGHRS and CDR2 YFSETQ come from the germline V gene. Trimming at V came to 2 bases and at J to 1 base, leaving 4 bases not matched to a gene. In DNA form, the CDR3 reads TGCGCCAGCAGCTTAGGGACAGGGAATTCCTACGAGCAGTACTTC. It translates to CASSLGTGNSYEQYF.

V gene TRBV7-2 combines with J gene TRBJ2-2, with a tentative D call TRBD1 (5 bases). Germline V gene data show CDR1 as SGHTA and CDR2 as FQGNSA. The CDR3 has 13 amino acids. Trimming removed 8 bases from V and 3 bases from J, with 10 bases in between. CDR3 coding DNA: TGTGCCAGCGGACACGATCACACCGGGGAGCTGTTTTTT. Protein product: CASGHDHTGELFF.

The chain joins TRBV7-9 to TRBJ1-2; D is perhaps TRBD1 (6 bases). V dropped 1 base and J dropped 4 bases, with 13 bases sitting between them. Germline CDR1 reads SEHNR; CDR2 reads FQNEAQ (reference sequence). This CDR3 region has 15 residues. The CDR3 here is CASSLEQGKGYGYTF. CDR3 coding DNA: TGTGCCAGCAGCTTAGAACAGGGCAAAGGCTATGGCTACACCTTC.

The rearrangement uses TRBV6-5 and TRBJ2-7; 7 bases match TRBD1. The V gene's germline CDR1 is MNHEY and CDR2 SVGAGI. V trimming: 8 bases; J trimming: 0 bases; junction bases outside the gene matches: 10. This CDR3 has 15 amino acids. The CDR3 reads CASSPSRDSSYEQYF. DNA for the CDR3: TGTGCCAGCTCACCCAGCCGGGACAGCTCCTACGAGCAGTACTTC.

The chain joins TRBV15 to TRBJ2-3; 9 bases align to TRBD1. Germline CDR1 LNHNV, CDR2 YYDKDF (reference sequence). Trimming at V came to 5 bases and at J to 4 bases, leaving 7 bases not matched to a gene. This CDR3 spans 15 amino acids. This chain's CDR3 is CATSAGTGWADTQYF. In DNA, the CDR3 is TGTGCCACCAGCGCCGGGACAGGGTGGGCAGATACGCAGTATTTT.

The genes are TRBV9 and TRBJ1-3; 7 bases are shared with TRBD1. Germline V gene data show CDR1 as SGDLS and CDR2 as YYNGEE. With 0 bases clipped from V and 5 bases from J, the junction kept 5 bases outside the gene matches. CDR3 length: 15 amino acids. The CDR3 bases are TGTGCCAGCAGCGTAGCCCCAGGGGGTAGAAACACCATATATTTT. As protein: CASSVAPGGRNTIYF.

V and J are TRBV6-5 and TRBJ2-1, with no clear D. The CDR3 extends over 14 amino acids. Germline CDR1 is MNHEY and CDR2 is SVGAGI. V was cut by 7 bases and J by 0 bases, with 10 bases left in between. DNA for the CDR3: TGTGCCAGCAACCCTGCGAGCTCCTACAATGAGCAGTTCTTC. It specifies CASNPASSYNEQFF.

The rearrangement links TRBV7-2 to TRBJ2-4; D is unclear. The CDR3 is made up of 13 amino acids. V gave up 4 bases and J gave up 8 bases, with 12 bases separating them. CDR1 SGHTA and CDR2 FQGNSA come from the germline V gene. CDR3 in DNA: TGTGCCAGCAGCTCGCCCTTTGAGCACATTCAGTACTTC. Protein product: CASSSPFEHIQYF.

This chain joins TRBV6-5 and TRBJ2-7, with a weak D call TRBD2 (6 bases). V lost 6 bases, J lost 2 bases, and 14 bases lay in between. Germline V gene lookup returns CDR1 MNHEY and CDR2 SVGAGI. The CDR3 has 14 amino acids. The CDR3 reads CASRWASDTYEQYF. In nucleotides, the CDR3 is TGTGCCAGCAGATGGGCTAGCGATACCTACGAGCAGTACTTC.

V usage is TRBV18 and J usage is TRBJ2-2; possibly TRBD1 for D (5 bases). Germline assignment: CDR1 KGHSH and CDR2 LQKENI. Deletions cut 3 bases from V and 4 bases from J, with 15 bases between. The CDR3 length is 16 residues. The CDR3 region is CASSPSGQRVTGELFF. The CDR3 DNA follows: TGTGCCAGCTCACCTTCTGGACAAAGGGTCACCGGGGAGCTGTTTTTT.